What follows describes a single T cell receptor (beta chain). Antigen: not known. In TCRdb, the 5' RACE reads were re-called with MiXCR into one record per CDR3 protein. The sample has about 300,000 distinct CDR3 sequences; about 4% are singletons. V lost 6 bases, J lost 6 bases, and 5 bases stayed unmatched. The CDR3 has 14 residues. CDR1 and CDR2 (germline): MNHNY, SVGAGI (reference sequence). The data originate from a study of T cells after yellow fever vaccination. Whole-study results and caveats: FACS-sorted repertoires could harbor abundant contaminating bulk-population clonotypes. Booster samples showed a return of most primary-vaccination clones (around 95% CD4, about 88% CD8).

The TCR sequence derives from a man between 18 and 35 years old who received the YFV17D yellow fever vaccine. The chain couples TRBV6-6 to TRBJ1-5; TRBD1 matches at 10 bases. The sample consisted of PBMCs, taken 5 days after the yellow fever booster vaccination. The CDR3 DNA reads TGTGCCAGCAGGCGACAGGGGGCGAGTCAGCCCCAGCATTTT. This translates into CASRRQGASQPQHF.